Here is one T cell receptor (beta chain) with its context. Some clones are missing from TCRdb's copy, which holds only in-frame ones; the method was immunoSEQ multiplex PCR. This table has about 180,000 clones, 90% appearing once. The CDR3 is made up of 14 amino acids. With V trimmed by 4 bases and J by 0 bases, 3 bases remained unmatched. The germline gives CDR1 GTSNPN, CDR2 SVGIG (reference sequence). The sample originates from a study of control samples from healthy donors and cancer patients. This sequence joins TRBV30 and TRBJ1-3; 7 positions agree with TRBD1. Sequencing was done on a sample of blood. The TCR originated in a woman between 50 and 59 years old in good health. The CDR3 loop is CAWIHRGSGNTIYF. CDR3 nucleotide sequence: TGTGCCTGGATACACAGGGGCTCTGGAAACACCATATATTTT.